This TCR beta chain was identified in a study of T-cell reconstitution after alpha-beta-depleted transplantation in children. Study-wide findings and caveats: Where alpha-beta T cells came from about two months after transplant was reportedly several hundred expanded graft clones. At one year after transplant, newly produced T cells mostly accounted for T-cell counts and diversity.

The CDR3 covers 13 residues. V lost 8 bases, J lost 4 bases, and 17 bases lay in between. CDR1 is SQVTM, CDR2 ANQGSEA, per germline. This clonotype was counted many times. The antigen is undetermined. Unique molecular identifiers were used in preparing the TCRbeta library. TCRdb recomputed calls from the PCR reads with MiXCR, one row per CDR3 protein. The repertoire consists of approximately 650,000 distinct CDR3 sequences, with about 12% occurring once and the leading ten covering 0.79%. The rearrangement uses TRBV29-1 and TRBJ2-5; D may correspond to TRBD1 or TRBD2 (6 bases each). The source of this sequence is a girl aged 2 to 10 with congenital amegakaryocytic thrombocytopenia, due to receive a stem cell transplant. The sample in question was PBMCs, obtained before TCRalphabeta/CD19-depleted stem cell transplant. This chain's CDR3 is CSTIRGGAETQYF. CDR3 in DNA: TGCAGCACAATCAGGGGAGGAGCAGAGACCCAGTACTTC.